This TCR beta chain was obtained from a study of T-cell memory formation after mild COVID-19. Study overall: TCR clustering was largely donor specific. Study-wide findings and caveats: CD8+ contracting clones occupied EMRA, while CD4+ ones occupied mainly CM and EM. Clones shrinking between day 15 and 85 showed a balanced CD4/CD8 split, and those that grew later tilted toward CD4+. The pre-infection memory compartment contained some responding clones, suggesting cross-reactive memory joined.

MiXCR was run by TCRdb on the 5' RACE reads, yielding one entry per CDR3 protein. In the table there are some 300,000 distinct CDR3 sequences, roughly 19% of which are singletons. The CDR3 totals 16 residues. The germline V gene has CDR1 KGHDR and CDR2 SFDVKD. V trimming: 7 bases; J trimming: 5 bases; junction bases outside the gene matches: 11. This clonotype occurred once. Its antigen is unidentified. The sample taken for sequencing was PBMCs or a T cell subset sorted from them (not recorded which). This TCR came from a man aged 18 to 30 who had mild COVID-19 (a few samples of this study predate the infection). Cell type and time point are not known. This chain joins TRBV24-1 and TRBJ2-1; 9 nucleotides match TRBD2. CDR3 sequence: CATRGQAGGPHNEQFF. The CDR3 bases are TGTGCCACCAGAGGACAGGCGGGAGGGCCCCACAATGAGCAGTTCTTC.